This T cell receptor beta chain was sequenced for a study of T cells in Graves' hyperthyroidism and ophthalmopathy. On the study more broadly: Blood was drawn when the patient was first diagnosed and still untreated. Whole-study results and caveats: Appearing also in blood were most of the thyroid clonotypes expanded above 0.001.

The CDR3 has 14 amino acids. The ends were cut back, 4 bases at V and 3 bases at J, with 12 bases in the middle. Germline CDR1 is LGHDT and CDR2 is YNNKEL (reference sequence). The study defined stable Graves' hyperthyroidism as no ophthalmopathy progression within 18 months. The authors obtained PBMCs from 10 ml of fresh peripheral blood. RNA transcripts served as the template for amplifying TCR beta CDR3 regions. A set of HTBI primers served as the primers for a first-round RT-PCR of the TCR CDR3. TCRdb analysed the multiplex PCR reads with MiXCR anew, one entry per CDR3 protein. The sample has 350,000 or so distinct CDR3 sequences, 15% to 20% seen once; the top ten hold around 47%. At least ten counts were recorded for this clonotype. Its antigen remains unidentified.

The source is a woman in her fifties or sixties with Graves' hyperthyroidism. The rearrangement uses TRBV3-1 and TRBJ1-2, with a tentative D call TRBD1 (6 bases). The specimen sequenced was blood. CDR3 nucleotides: TGTGCCAGCAGCCGCCTGAGGGGGGACTATGGCTACACCTTC. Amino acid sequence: CASSRLRGDYGYTF.